The entry below describes one TCR beta chain. Its cognate antigen is unknown. Ahead of sequencing, the ViraFEST assay grew antigen-specific CD4+ T cells using viral peptide pools. Isolating CD4+ T cells followed less than 12 days of culture. Vaccination of participants consisted of two doses of either the BNT162b2 or mRNA-1273 vaccine. The germline V gene has CDR1 MGHRA and CDR2 YSYEKL. Trimming removed 4 bases from V and 3 bases from J, with 24 bases in between. The CDR3 spans 18 residues. The data stem from a study of vaccination effects on CD4 cells after COVID-19. Libraries were prepared by immunoSEQ multiplex PCR; TCRdb keeps only in-frame clonotypes and omits some of them. The sample holds about 46,000 clones, around 74% seen once.

The clonotype comes from a human donor who received a COVID-19 vaccine. The sample consisted of CD4+ T cells from PBMCs cultured with HCoV-OC43 spike peptides, taken after COVID-19 vaccination. Noted subset: HCoV-OC43 spike overlapping peptide pool stimulation. The chain employs TRBV4-1 and TRBJ1-1; D call uncertain. CDR3 sequence: CASSPLPLSFRVDTEAFF. The CDR3 DNA follows: TGCGCCAGCAGCCCCTTACCCCTCTCGTTTAGGGTGGACACTGAAGCTTTCTTT.